This T cell receptor (beta chain) was sequenced for a study of cytomegalovirus exposure and HLA in healthy donors. PCR primers comprised 60 Vbeta and 13 Jbeta primers. Profiled with immunoSEQ multiplex PCR; TCRdb holds only in-frame clones, not every one. The repertoire includes about 300,000 clones, 86% of them detected once, and around 4.2% sits in the top ten. Whole-study findings and limits: The authors enumerated 150 to 200 TCR beta chains as linked to cytomegalovirus. In vitro confirmation showed three CMV-associated chains to be CMV antigen specific. Analyses of presence and absence presupposed an approximately uniform sequencing depth across donors. Previous analysis showed most TCR beta V segments were productive about 90% or about 30% of the time.

As regards this clone: Its antigen remains unknown.

Unmatched junction bases numbered 1, after V lost 2 bases and J lost 6 bases. The germline V gene has CDR1 SGHDT and CDR2 YYEEEE. The CDR3 consists of 13 residues. V and J are TRBV5-6 and TRBJ1-4; 7 bases align to TRBD1. Input material: PBMCs. The sequence came from a man in his forties or fifties in good health and CMV-seropositive. The CDR3 DNA sequence: TGTGCCAGCAGCTTCGACAGGGATGAAAAACTGTTTTTT. It specifies CASSFDRDEKLFF. The entire variable domain, with the rest obtained from reference TRBV5-6 and TRBJ1-4, is as follows: DAGVTQSPTHLIKTRGQQVTLRCSPKSGHDTVSWYQQALGQGPQFIFQYYEEEERQRGNFPDRFSGHQFPNYSSELNVNALLLGDSALYLCASSFDRDEKLFFGSGTQLSVL.